Each of the 23 T cell receptor beta chains below was sequenced from the same sample in a study of HIV-infected patients and healthy controls. Reverse transcription used around 500 ng RNA and constant-region primers for alpha and beta. Using multiplexing indices, alpha and beta chain libraries were generated apart by chain-specific third strand synthesis. TCRdb used MiXCR to reprocess the 5' RACE reads, holding one entry per CDR3 protein. The sample holds approximately 400 distinct CDR3 sequences, 71% seen once. Whole blood was used without fractionation, so all unsorted peripheral T cells were included. Sample: blood, taken before antiretroviral therapy. The receptors were gathered from an adult with HIV infection.

About this clonotype: This beta chain slipped into a library made for alpha chains as a stray read, so its size is not meaningful. The chain is built from TRBV10-3 and TRBJ1-1; no clear D gene. The length of the CDR3 is 11 residues. Germline V CDR1 and CDR2: ENHRY, SYGVKD. Between the trimmed V and J ends, which lost 10 bases and 3 bases, there was a span of 9 bases. The CDR3 DNA follows: TGTGCCACCGCTCGGGACACTGAAGCTTTCTTT. This sequence encodes CATARDTEAFF.

Points on this clonotype: For a library built for alpha chains, this beta chain is a stray read; little rests on its size. The chain recombines TRBV7-8 with TRBJ2-5; the D is unclear. CDR1 SGHVS and CDR2 FQNEAQ come from the germline V gene. Trimming pared 1 base from V and 4 bases from J, leaving 7 bases between. The CDR3 has 13 residues. The CDR3 nucleotides are TGTGCCAGCAGCTTAGAGCGACCAGAGACCCAGTACTTC. Its translation is CASSLERPETQYF.

In regard to this clonotype: With the library built for alpha chains, this beta chain is off target and its frequency is not meaningful. The chain joins TRBV12-3 or TRBV12-4 to TRBJ2-3, with unresolved D. Between the trimmed V and J ends, which lost 0 bases and 0 bases, there was a span of 4 bases. The CDR3 is 14 amino acids. The CDR3 DNA sequence: TGTGCCAGCAGTTTAGCAACTAGCACAGATACGCAGTATTTT. Residues: CASSLATSTDTQYF.

About this clonotype itself: The library was built for alpha chains, so this beta chain is an off-target read and its size means little. The chain is built from TRBV7-6 and TRBJ1-1; D gene uncertain. In germline, CDR1 is SGHVS, CDR2 FNYEAQ. The V end lost 5 bases, the J end lost 3 bases, and 13 bases lay between the germline ends. This CDR3 region has 14 residues. In DNA, the CDR3 is TGTGCCAGCAGCCCCGGCCAAGGGCACACTGAAGCTTTCTTT. This translates into CASSPGQGHTEAFF.

About this clonotype: For a library built for alpha chains, this beta chain is a stray read; little rests on its size. This chain joins TRBV29-1 and TRBJ1-2; D is uncertain. The germline CDR1 and CDR2 sequences are SQVTM and ANQGSEA. This CDR3 contains 11 residues. Trimming stripped 3 bases from V and 6 bases from J, with 8 bases between. CDR3 region: CSVDDGNGYTF. The DNA for the CDR3 is TGCAGCGTTGATGATGGGAATGGCTACACCTTC.

As for this clonotype: This beta chain is an off-target read within a library intended for alpha chains, so its frequency means little. The rearrangement joins TRBV19 to TRBJ2-2; 7 positions agree with TRBD1. Germline values: CDR1 LNHDA, CDR2 SQIVND (reference sequence). This CDR3 has 15 amino acids. The ends lost 7 bases at V and 7 bases at J; junction bases unmatched: 12. The DNA for the CDR3 is TGTGCCAGTACCGGGACAGCCCAGTGGAACGGGGAGCTGTTTTTT. Protein product: CASTGTAQWNGELFF.

As to this clonotype: A library prepared for alpha chains yielded this beta chain as an off-target read; its size is of little meaning. The V gene is TRBV9, the J gene TRBJ2-2, with 12 positions matching TRBD2. CDR3 size: 19 residues. Germline trimming cut 0 bases from V and 3 bases from J; bases unmatched to any gene: 9. The germline V gene has CDR1 SGDLS and CDR2 YYNGEE. This CDR3 reads CASSVDRLLAGGYTGELFF. The DNA of the CDR3 is TGTGCCAGCAGCGTAGACAGACTACTAGCGGGAGGATACACCGGGGAGCTGTTTTTT.

Note on this clonotype: Because the library targeted alpha chains, this beta chain is an off-target read whose size means little. The chain combines TRBV7-6 with TRBJ2-1; D ambiguous. There are 15 residues in the CDR3. The ends were cut back, 5 bases at V and 1 base at J, with 12 bases in the middle. Germline V gene data show CDR1 as SGHVS and CDR2 as FNYEAQ. CDR3 nucleotide sequence: TGTGCCAGCAGCCTCCAAACGGAATCCTACAATGAGCAGTTCTTC. This sequence encodes CASSLQTESYNEQFF.

Relative to its sample, this clonotype is hyperexpanded. This beta chain represents an off-target read in a library built for alpha chains; its size is of limited meaning. The chain links TRBV18 to TRBJ2-4; either TRBD1 or TRBD2 may supply D (5 bases each). Germline CDR1 reads KGHSH; CDR2 reads LQKENI. Trimming stripped 2 bases from V and 1 base from J, with 6 bases between. The CDR3 length is 14 residues. The CDR3 is CASSPGTAKNIQYF. The CDR3 coding sequence is TGTGCCAGCTCACCAGGGACGGCCAAAAACATTCAGTACTTC.

This clonotype was observed a handful of times. A junction end diverges from the germline sequence, so it may reflect a read error. The library was designed around alpha chains, so this beta chain is a stray read whose abundance carries little weight. V and J are TRBV7-3 and TRBJ1-1; D is undetermined. The CDR3 has 13 amino acids. Germline CDR1 reads SGHTA; CDR2 reads FQGTGA. CDR3 residues: CASSVTVGTEAFF. CDR3 DNA: TGTGCCAGCAGCGTAACAGTTGGAACTGAAGCTTTCTTT.

For this clonotype: This beta chain lies outside the target of a library built for alpha chains; its clone size means little. The chain employs TRBV29-1 and TRBJ1-4; no clear D. Per the germline V gene, CDR1 is SQVTM and CDR2 is ANQGSEA. CDR3 length equals 13 residues. The ends were cut back, 7 bases at V and 3 bases at J, with 12 bases in the middle. The CDR3 is CSERSLSNEKLFF. CDR3 DNA: TGCAGCGAGAGGTCTCTATCTAATGAAAAACTGTTTTTT.

Turning to this clonotype: This beta chain represents an off-target read in a library built for alpha chains; its size is of limited meaning. The rearrangement links TRBV29-1 to TRBJ2-3; no firm D call. This CDR3 has 13 residues. V was trimmed by 5 bases and J by 0 bases, leaving 9 bases between them. Germline loops: CDR1 SQVTM, CDR2 ANQGSEA. CDR3 amino acids: CSVRQPSTDTQYF. As DNA, the CDR3 is TGCAGCGTTCGACAACCGAGCACAGATACGCAGTATTTT.

Worth noting for this clonotype: This beta chain is an unintended read in a library built for alpha chains; its size means little. This chain links TRBV19 with TRBJ1-1; TRBD1 matches 8 bases. CDR3 length: 13 residues. Germline values: CDR1 LNHDA, CDR2 SQIVND (reference sequence). Trimming took 5 bases from V and 4 from J; bases not matched to a gene: 3. The CDR3 coding sequence is TGTGCCAGTAGTGTACAGGGGGGCACTGAAGCTTTCTTT. Protein product: CASSVQGGTEAFF.

Remarks on this clonotype: This beta chain is an unintended read in a library built for alpha chains; its size means little. V and J are TRBV5-1 and TRBJ2-5, with TRBD2 matching 7 bases. This CDR3 contains 15 residues. V was pared by 4 bases and J by 4 bases, with 10 bases of the junction left unmatched. Germline values: CDR1 SGHRS, CDR2 YFSETQ. The CDR3 loop reads CASSPTSIVGETQYF. The CDR3, as DNA: TGCGCCAGCAGCCCGACTAGCATAGTCGGAGAGACCCAGTACTTC.

Remarks on this clonotype: Because this beta chain is a stray read in a library intended to capture alpha chains, its abundance should not be given much weight. V and J are TRBV11-2 and TRBJ2-5; D tentatively fits TRBD1 or TRBD2 (5 bases each). The CDR3 contains 13 residues. The germline CDR1 and CDR2 sequences are SGHAT and FQNNGV. Trimming removed 5 bases from V and 3 bases from J, with 10 bases in between. CDR3 residues: CASSPGTEETQYF. CDR3 sequence (DNA): TGTGCCAGCAGCCCTGGGACGGAAGAGACCCAGTACTTC. Filled out from reference TRBV11-2 and TRBJ2-5, the complete variable domain reads EAGVAQSPRYKIIEKRQSVAFWCNPISGHATLYWYQQILGQGPKLLIQFQNNGVVDDSQLPKDRFSAERLKGVDSTLKIQPAKLEDSAVYLCASSPGTEETQYFGPGTRLLVL.

With respect to this clonotype: The size of this beta chain means little, since it is a stray read in a library made for alpha chains. J is TRBJ1-2 and V is TRBV27; perhaps TRBD1 as D (6 bases). CDR3 length: 14 amino acids. V lost 5 bases to trimming and J lost 0 bases, with 10 bases between them. Germline V gene sequence: CDR1 MNHEY, CDR2 SMNVEV (reference sequence). CDR3 sequence reads: CASSLQGANYGYTF. The CDR3 nucleotides read TGTGCCAGCAGTCTACAGGGAGCTAACTATGGCTACACCTTC.

This clonotype was detected only once. This beta chain slipped into a library made for alpha chains as a stray read, so its size is not meaningful. The DNA for the CDR3 is TGTGCCAGCTCCGACCGGGCCCCGGACGAGCAGTACTTC. Protein sequence: CASSDRAPDEQYF. The gene calls are TRBV18 and TRBJ2-7; D remains unclear. Trimming took off 6 bases at V and 5 bases at J, with 14 bases between the two ends. CDR3 size: 13 residues. CDR1 and CDR2 (germline): KGHSH, LQKENI.

Of note for this clonotype: With the library built for alpha chains, this beta chain is off target and its frequency is not meaningful. The chain is built from TRBV29-1 and TRBJ2-7; 9 bases are shared with TRBD2. CDR3 length: 14 residues. In germline, CDR1 is SQVTM, CDR2 ANQGSEA. The V gene end was trimmed by 0 bases and the J gene end by 6 bases; junction bases not matched to a gene: 6. CDR3 amino acids: CSVEEGAGGPEQYF. CDR3 sequence (DNA): TGCAGCGTTGAAGAAGGGGCGGGAGGGCCCGAGCAGTACTTC.

In the case of this clonotype: The library was prepared for alpha chains; this beta chain is a stray read, so its frequency means little. The chain couples TRBV13 to TRBJ1-5; 8 bases fit TRBD1. CDR3 length: 15 residues. Per germline, CDR1 PRHDT and CDR2 FYEKMQ (reference sequence). V was clipped by 5 bases and J by 2 bases; unmatched bases: 5. CDR3 region: CASSGQGGGNQPQHF. DNA of the CDR3: TGTGCCAGCAGCGGACAGGGAGGAGGCAATCAGCCCCAGCATTTT.

In the case of this clonotype: For a library built for alpha chains, this beta chain is a stray read; little rests on its size. The chain has TRBV4-1 and TRBJ2-1, with 8 bases identical to TRBD1. The CDR3 spans 17 residues. V was pared by 3 bases and J by 3 bases, with 10 bases of the junction left unmatched. The germline V gene has CDR1 MGHRA and CDR2 YSYEKL. CDR3 sequence: CASSQISRGLNYNEQFF. CDR3 in DNA: TGCGCCAGCAGCCAGATTTCCAGGGGGCTGAACTACAATGAGCAGTTCTTC.

With regard to this clonotype: This beta chain lies outside the target of a library built for alpha chains; its clone size means little. This chain connects TRBV6-5 to TRBJ2-2, with D tentatively TRBD1 (6 bases). The V end was cut by 2 bases, the J end by 2 bases, with 15 bases between. This CDR3 comprises 17 residues. Germline V lookup: CDR1 MNHEY, CDR2 SVGAGI. The CDR3 coding sequence is TGTGCCAGCAGTTACGCCGGACAGCACATCAACACCGGGGAGCTGTTTTTT. It encodes CASSYAGQHINTGELFF.

This clonotype was detected only a few times. A library made for alpha chains picked up this beta chain off target, so its size means little. V gene TRBV6-5 combines with J gene TRBJ1-2; 9 bases match TRBD1. Germline CDR1 reads MNHEY; CDR2 reads SVGAGI. The CDR3 loop spans 14 amino acids. J gave up 3 bases and V 7 bases, and 6 bases lay outside the gene matches. The CDR3 coding sequence is TGTGCCAGCACCAGGACAGGGGCGGACTATGGCTACACCTTC. The encoded protein is CASTRTGADYGYTF.

Note on this clonotype: This beta chain slipped into a library made for alpha chains as a stray read, so its size is not meaningful. The chain combines TRBV11-3 with TRBJ2-7, with a possible D match to TRBD1 (5 bases). V shed 4 bases and J shed 6 bases, with 16 bases lying between them. This CDR3 has 14 residues. Germline CDR1 reads SGHNT; CDR2 reads YENEEA. Written as DNA, the CDR3 is TGTGCCAGCAGCTCCCCTGGGCGTCAGGGCGAGCAGTACTTC. This sequence encodes CASSSPGRQGEQYF.